Listed below are T cell receptor beta chains from one sample, sequenced in a study of beta chain features in type 1 diabetes. Here immunoSEQ multiplex PCR was the method, and the copy in TCRdb shows in-frame clones only, minus some. Among 860,000 or so clones listed, around a sixth were seen once. The material sequenced was naive CD4+ T cells from blood. The receptors here all came from a woman younger than 35 in good health. Both conserved end residues are part of each CDR3. D genes are given only for firm matches. Size is omitted from some rows. Given values are once, few, many or a class for expanded clones.

>TRBJ2-5|.|.|TRBV7-2
TGTGCCAGCAGCCCAAACGGCTACAAAGAGACCCAGTACTTC
CASSPNGYKETQYF
>TRBJ2-1|.|few|TRBV9
TGTGCCAGCAGCGAAACAGGAGAGTCCTACAATGAGCAGTTCTTC
CASSETGESYNEQFF
>TRBJ2-1|.|.|TRBV5-6
TGTGCCAGCAGCTTCGGGATGTACAATGAGCAGTTCTTC
CASSFGMYNEQFF
>TRBJ1-6|TRBD1|few|TRBV6-6
TGTGCCAGCAGTTACTGGACAGGAACTTTGAATTCACCCCTCCACTTT
CASSYWTGTLNSPLHF
>TRBJ2-7|.|.|TRBV20-1
TGCAGTGCCCCGGAGGTCCACGAGCAGTACTTC
CSAPEVHEQYF
>TRBJ2-3|.|.|TRBV6-1
TGTGCCAGCAGTGACCGGGGGGCTAGCACAGATACGCAGTATTTT
CASSDRGASTDTQYF
>TRBJ1-2|TRBD1|few|TRBV6-1
TGTGCCAGCACCCCCGGGACAGACTATGGCTACACCTTC
CASTPGTDYGYTF
>TRBJ2-7|.|few|TRBV7-2
TGTGCCAGCAGCTTAGGTGTGGGTGAGCAGTACTTC
CASSLGVGEQYF
>TRBJ2-3|.|few|TRBV10-3
TGTGCCATCAGTGATCTGGGCACAGATACGCAGTATTTT
CAISDLGTDTQYF
>TRBJ1-4|.|.|TRBV10-3
TGTGCCATCAGTGGCACAGAACCCGGGGGGGAACTGTTTTTT
CAISGTEPGGELFF
>TRBJ2-2|.|few|TRBV28
TGTGCCAGCAGCCCCCCACGGGGAAACACCGGGGAGCTGTTTTTT
CASSPPRGNTGELFF
>TRBJ2-3|TRBD1|.|TRBV27
TGTGCCAGCAGTTTATGGACAGGGGTTGGGCACACAGATACGCAGTATTTT
CASSLWTGVGHTDTQYF
>TRBJ2-1|.|.|TRBV6-5
TGTGCCAGCAGTTTACAACAGGGTGGGTCCTATGAGCAGTTCTTC
CASSLQQGGSYEQFF
>TRBJ2-3|.|few|TRBV10-3
TGTGCCATCAGCCCCCATTACGGGCTTAAGACAGATACGCAGTATTTT
CAISPHYGLKTDTQYF
>TRBJ1-3|.|.|TRBV18
TGTGCCAGCCGCCGGGGCCAGGACTCTGGAAACACCATATATTTT
CASRRGQDSGNTIYF
>TRBJ2-7|TRBD1|few|TRBV11-1
TGTGCCGATTCGGGACAGAGATACGAGCAGTACTTC
CADSGQRYEQYF
>TRBJ2-3|TRBD2|few|TRBV7-8
TGTGCCAGTAGTAAGACGGGGACTAGCGGGAGGCGCACAGATACGCAGTATTTT
CASSKTGTSGRRTDTQYF
>TRBJ2-1|.|few|TRBV6-5
TGTGCCAGCAGGACTCCCTACAATGAGCAGTTCTTC
CASRTPYNEQFF
>TRBJ2-5|.|.|TRBV13
TGTGCCAGCAGCTTAGGGTCCAGTCAAGAGACCCAGTACTTC
CASSLGSSQETQYF
>TRBJ1-5|.|.|TRBV28
TGTGCCAGCAGTTTACAGGGGTGGTGGCAGCCCCAGCATTTT
CASSLQGWWQPQHF
>TRBJ2-1|.|.|TRBV10-3
TGTGCCATCGGCTCTAGCTGGGACGATGAGCAGTTCTTC
CAIGSSWDDEQFF
>TRBJ2-1|TRBD2|few|TRBV7-3
TGTGCCAGCAGCTTAACCGGACTAGCGGGAGCTTCTGAGCAGTTCTTC
CASSLTGLAGASEQFF
>TRBJ1-5|TRBD1|few|TRBV30
TGTGCCTGGAGTGTGGAGGGGGCCGGCAATCAGCCCCAGCATTTT
CAWSVEGAGNQPQHF
>TRBJ2-7|.|.|TRBV28
TGTGCCAGCGAAGGGCAGAAAAGGGGATATGCCTTCTACGAGCAGTACTTC
CASEGQKRGYAFYEQYF
>TRBJ2-3|.|few|TRBV28
TGTGCCAGTACGGACAGTGCAGGCACAGATACGCAGTATTTT
CASTDSAGTDTQYF
>TRBJ2-3|.|.|TRBV7-2
TGTGCCAGCAGAAGACTAGTCAGCACAGATACGCAGTATTTT
CASRRLVSTDTQYF
>TRBJ2-2|.|.|TRBV6-6
TGTGCCAGCAGTTACTCTGGGGACACCGGGGAGCTGTTTTTT
CASSYSGDTGELFF
>TRBJ2-7|.|.|TRBV6-5
TGTGCCAGCGGCCCGGGATTTTCAATCGCCTACGAGCAGTACTTC
CASGPGFSIAYEQYF
>TRBJ2-1|TRBD2|.|TRBV7-3
TGTGCCAGCAGCTTAACGAGGTCTGGGACTAGTGAGGGTTGTGAGCAGTTCTTC
CASSLTRSGTSEGCEQFF
>TRBJ2-7|.|few|TRBV4-3
TGCGCCAGCAGCCAAGAAGTTCAGGGAGGGCAGTACTTC
CASSQEVQGGQYF
>TRBJ2-6|.|few|TRBV5-1
TGCGCCAGCAGCTTGGCCCCAGGAGGGGCGCAAAGCCCTGGGGCCAACGTCCTGACTTTC
CASSLAPGGAQSPGANVLTF
>TRBJ1-2|TRBD1|.|TRBV28
TGTGCCAGCAGTTCAGGGGGAACCTATGGCTACACCTTC
CASSSGGTYGYTF
>TRBJ1-2|.|few|TRBV6-5
TGTGCCAGCAGGCGTAGAGATCCTCTGGGAGGCTACACCTTC
CASRRRDPLGGYTF
>TRBJ2-3|TRBD2|.|TRBV28
TGTGCCAGCTCCCCCTACGGCGTAGCGGGAGTTTCAGATACGCAGTATTTT
CASSPYGVAGVSDTQYF
>TRBJ2-3|TRBD2|.|TRBV19
TGTGCCAGCCCAATTAGGGGGGTTGTAGCGGGAGAGGCAGATACGCAGTATTTT
CASPIRGVVAGEADTQYF
>TRBJ2-5|.|few|TRBV2
TGTGCCACTCGACGGGGGTCACAAGAGACCCAGTACTTC
CATRRGSQETQYF
>TRBJ2-7|.|.|TRBV5-1
TGCGCCAGCAGCTTTCAAGGGAACTCCTACGAGCAGTACTTC
CASSFQGNSYEQYF
>TRBJ2-2|.|few|TRBV23-1
TGCGCCAGCAGTATAGGGGTCGCCGGGGAGCTGTTTTTT
CASSIGVAGELFF
>TRBJ2-6|.|.|TRBV7-9
TGTGCCAGCAGCCAAGACCAGGGTGGTGGGGCCAACGTCCTGACTTTC
CASSQDQGGGANVLTF
>TRBJ2-1|.|.|TRBV7-2
TGTGCCAGCAGCCAAAATAGCGGGACAGATTACAATGAGCAGTTCTTC
CASSQNSGTDYNEQFF
>TRBJ1-2|.|.|TRBV10-3
TGTGCCATCAGTGAAGAGAGAAACTATGGCTACACCTTC
CAISEERNYGYTF
>TRBJ1-5|.|few|TRBV2
TGTGCCAGTGGACAGCAGTATAGCAATCAGCCCCAGCATTTT
CASGQQYSNQPQHF
>TRBJ1-5|TRBD1|.|TRBV29-1
TGCAGCGTTAGACAGGGAAACCAGCCCCAGCATTTT
CSVRQGNQPQHF
>TRBJ2-1|.|.|TRBV18
TGTGCCAGCTCACCATCCAACTGGGGTGGCAATGAGCAGTTCTTC
CASSPSNWGGNEQFF
>TRBJ2-4|.|.|TRBV6-1
TGTGCCAGCCTCCTCGGTACAGCCGGGGAAAACATTCAGTACTTC
CASLLGTAGENIQYF
>TRBJ2-7|.|once|TRBV27
TGTGCCAGCAGTCTCTCCCAGGGTTTAGTCTACGAGCAGTACTTC
CASSLSQGLVYEQYF
>TRBJ2-7|.|few|TRBV7-2
TGTGCCAGCAGCTTTCTTCCTAGTTCGTCCTACGAGCAGTACTTC
CASSFLPSSSYEQYF
>TRBJ2-5|.|.|TRBV21-1
TGTGCCAGCAGCATGCAAAATGGGTGCTTAGCGGGAGGTCTCCAAGAGACCCAGTACTTC
CASSMQNGCLAGGLQETQYF
>TRBJ2-5|.|.|TRBV10-3
TGTGCCATCAGTGACTTCGCTCTGGGGGGAGAGACCCAGTACTTC
CAISDFALGGETQYF
>TRBJ2-2|.|.|TRBV6-1
TGTGCCAGCAGTGTTGAGCTGGGCACCGGGGAGCTGTTTTTT
CASSVELGTGELFF
>TRBJ1-5|TRBD1|few|TRBV5-5
TGTGCCAGCAGCTTGGGACAGGGAACCCAGCCCCAGCATTTT
CASSLGQGTQPQHF
>TRBJ2-1|TRBD2|few|TRBV25-1
TGTGCCAGCCGTCTAGCGGGAGGGTACAATGAGCAGTTCTTC
CASRLAGGYNEQFF
>TRBJ2-1|TRBD2|.|TRBV28
TGTGCCAGCAGTTTAGCCAGCGGGAGGAAGAATGAGCAGTTCTTC
CASSLASGRKNEQFF
>TRBJ2-3|TRBD1|few|TRBV5-5
TGTGCCAGCAGCTTGGCCCCAGGGGGCATGTCAGATACGCAGTATTTT
CASSLAPGGMSDTQYF
>TRBJ2-1|.|few|TRBV28
TGTGCCAGCAGCTACCAGGCCCCTAATGAGCAGTTCTTC
CASSYQAPNEQFF
>TRBJ2-1|TRBD2|.|TRBV27
TGTGCCAGCAGTTTTGAGGGATCGAGCGGGAGTTCGGGGGAGCAGTTCTTC
CASSFEGSSGSSGEQFF
>TRBJ1-4|.|.|TRBV6-5
TGTGCCAGCAGTCCAACTACTCGGAAACTGTTTTTT
CASSPTTRKLFF
>TRBJ2-3|TRBD2|few|TRBV7-2
TGTGCCAGCAGCAGGACTAGCGGGGGCCACGGGGATACGCAGTATTTT
CASSRTSGGHGDTQYF
>TRBJ1-1|.|few|TRBV10-3
TGTGCCATCAGAAGGGACAAATTGAACACTGAAGCTTTCTTT
CAIRRDKLNTEAFF